The 17 T cell receptor beta chains listed next were all sequenced from one sample in a study of cytomegalovirus exposure and HLA in healthy donors. Primers: 60 Vbeta forward and 13 Jbeta reverse. Sequencing was performed with immunoSEQ multiplex PCR; in TCRdb, only in-frame clones are kept and a portion is missing. The sample records approximately 160,000 clones, over 70% being singletons. The sequenced sample was PBMCs. These receptors were obtained from a man aged 25-45 years in good health and CMV-seropositive.

The gene calls are TRBV5-1 and TRBJ2-7; tentatively, D is TRBD1 (7 bases). V lost 4 bases to trimming and J lost 5 bases, with 13 bases between them. CDR1 is SGHRS and CDR2 is YFSETQ in the germline V gene. CDR3 length equals 13 residues. The CDR3 DNA follows: TGCGCCAGCAGCCCGGAGGGGACAGACGAGCAGTACTTC. Amino acid sequence: CASSPEGTDEQYF.

The chain combines TRBV18 with TRBJ2-3; D uncertain. The CDR3 loop spans 13 amino acids. CDR1 and CDR2 (germline): KGHSH, LQKENI. V dropped 1 base and J dropped 1 base, with 3 bases sitting between them. CDR3 amino acids: CASSPLGTDTQYF. The DNA for the CDR3 is TGTGCCAGCTCACCACTCGGCACAGATACGCAGTATTTT.

V gene TRBV6-1 combines with J gene TRBJ1-2; D gene ambiguous. Germline V lookup: CDR1 MNHNS, CDR2 SASEGT. The ends were cut back, 8 bases at V and 8 bases at J, with 15 bases in the middle. The CDR3 is made up of 12 amino acids. CDR3 residues: CASRPFPNGYTF. Written as DNA, the CDR3 is TGTGCCAGCCGTCCCTTCCCTAACGGCTACACCTTC.

The chain is built from TRBV20-1 and TRBJ1-1; D unresolved. The V gene's germline CDR1 is DFQATT and CDR2 SNEGSKA (reference sequence). CDR3 length: 11 residues. V was clipped by 5 bases and J by 6 bases, with 10 bases between them. CDR3 sequence reads: CSASRLAEAFF. The CDR3 nucleotides read TGCAGTGCTTCGCGTTTAGCTGAAGCTTTCTTT.

The chain combines TRBV7-9 with TRBJ2-7, with TRBD1 as a possible D gene (6 bases). Germline V gene sequence: CDR1 SEHNR, CDR2 FQNEAQ (reference sequence). Trimming took 2 bases from V and 6 from J, leaving 8 bases between them. The CDR3 runs to 12 residues. In DNA form, the CDR3 reads TGTGCCAGCAGCTTAAACAGGGCCGAGCAGTACTTC. Amino acids: CASSLNRAEQYF.

The chain is built from TRBV6-1 and TRBJ1-1; D possibly corresponds to TRBD1 (6 bases). The CDR3 has 13 residues. In germline, CDR1 is MNHNS, CDR2 SASEGT. V was shortened by 3 bases and J by 4 bases, with 9 bases between the two germline ends. CDR3 sequence reads: CASSETGVTEAFF. CDR3 nucleotide sequence: TGTGCCAGCAGTGAGACAGGTGTCACTGAAGCTTTCTTT.

V is TRBV7-9 and J is TRBJ1-4, with D possibly TRBD1 on 5 matching bases. From germline, CDR1 is SEHNR and CDR2 FQNEAQ (reference sequence). Trimming cost V 1 base and J 0 bases, with 12 bases left between them. The CDR3 covers 17 residues. The CDR3 loop is CASSLGQSRATNEKLFF. The CDR3 DNA follows: TGTGCCAGCAGCTTAGGACAGAGCCGTGCAACTAATGAAAAACTGTTTTTT.

The V gene is TRBV5-1, the J gene TRBJ1-2; 8 bases line up with TRBD1. Germline V gives CDR1 SGHRS, CDR2 YFSETQ. V shed 4 bases and J 4 bases; nucleotides not matched to a gene: 9. This CDR3 has 15 residues. The CDR3 coding sequence is TGCGCCAGCAGCGCCCGGACAGGGAGTCTCTATGGCTACACCTTC. Translated, it gives CASSARTGSLYGYTF.

The rearrangement links TRBV28 to TRBJ1-1, with a tentative D call TRBD1 (6 bases). The length of the CDR3 is 14 residues. Trimming removed 7 bases at V and 6 bases at J, with 18 bases between. Germline V CDR1 and CDR2: MDHEN, SYDVKM. The CDR3 region is CASTSPTGIPEAFF. As DNA, the CDR3 is TGTGCCAGCACCTCCCCAACAGGGATCCCTGAAGCTTTCTTT.

CDR3 in amino acids: CASSQSIADTEAFF. DNA of the CDR3: TGTGCCAGCAGCCAATCTATAGCAGACACTGAAGCTTTCTTT. The rearrangement uses TRBV7-8 and TRBJ1-1, with D unclear. CDR3 length equals 14 residues. Germline-derived CDR1 and CDR2 are SGHVS and FQNEAQ. With 5 bases removed from V and 3 bases from J, the gap between germline ends came to 13 bases.

The J gene is TRBJ1-1, the V gene TRBV5-4, with D hard to call. V lost 0 bases to trimming and J lost 4 bases, with 10 bases between them. CDR1 is SGHNT and CDR2 is YYREEE in the germline V gene (reference sequence). This CDR3 comprises 14 residues. CDR3 DNA: TGTGCCAGCAGCTTGGACGGGAGAAGCACTGAAGCTTTCTTT. This codes for CASSLDGRSTEAFF. The variable domain in full, with the rest retrieved from reference TRBV5-4 and TRBJ1-1, is ETGVTQSPTHLIKTRGQQVTLRCSSQSGHNTVSWYQQALGQGPQFIFQYYREEENGRGNFPPRFSGLQFPNYSSELNVNALELDDSALYLCASSLDGRSTEAFFGQGTRLTVV.

The genes are TRBV7-9 and TRBJ2-7, with D tentatively TRBD1 (6 bases). Trimming shortened V by 7 bases and J by 5 bases, and 21 bases separated the two germline ends. The CDR3 totals 15 residues. Germline lookup yields CDR1 SEHNR and CDR2 FQNEAQ (reference sequence). The DNA of the CDR3 is TGTGCCAGCACCTTCCAGAGGGAAGGGGGAAACGAGCAGTACTTC. It encodes CASTFQREGGNEQYF.

This sequence joins TRBV2 and TRBJ2-7; 13 bases align to TRBD2. The CDR3 is 15 residues long. The V gene end was trimmed by 6 bases and the J gene end by 6 bases; junction bases not matched to a gene: 8. The germline gives CDR1 SNHLY, CDR2 FYNNEI. CDR3 amino acids: CASSVTSGRAGEQYF. The CDR3 DNA sequence: TGTGCCAGCAGCGTAACTAGCGGGAGGGCAGGCGAGCAGTACTTC.

The chain recombines TRBV7-2 with TRBJ2-2, with 15 positions matching TRBD2. The trim removed 4 bases at V and 5 bases at J, leaving 5 bases unmatched. The CDR3 is 17 amino acids. Germline V gene data show CDR1 as SGHTA and CDR2 as FQGNSA. The CDR3 region has the DNA TGTGCCAGCAGCTCCAGGACTAGCGGGGGGGGGACCGGGGAGCTGTTTTTT. Protein: CASSSRTSGGGTGELFF. Full variable domain (rest looked up from reference TRBV7-2 and TRBJ2-2): GAGVSQSPSNKVTEKGKDVELRCDPISGHTALYWYRQSLGQGLEFLIYFQGNSAPDKSGLPSDRFSAERTGGSVSTLTIQRTQQEDSAVYLCASSSRTSGGGTGELFFGEGSRLTVL.

V usage is TRBV7-9 and J usage is TRBJ2-3; possible D gene TRBD1, 5 bases. The CDR3 contains 15 residues. Trimming stripped 1 base from V and 2 bases from J, with 10 bases between. Germline V gives CDR1 SEHNR, CDR2 FQNEAQ (reference sequence). CDR3 nucleotide sequence: TGTGCCAGCAGCTTAGGGCTAGGGGCCACAGATACGCAGTATTTT. Translated: CASSLGLGATDTQYF.

V is TRBV5-6 and J is TRBJ1-6; the D is unclear. The CDR3 length is 16 residues. The germline V gene encodes CDR1 SGHDT and CDR2 YYEEEE. V lost 0 bases, J lost 2 bases, and 9 bases lay in between. CDR3 amino acids: CASSLERETYNSPLHF. The CDR3 DNA follows: TGTGCCAGCAGCTTGGAGAGGGAAACCTATAATTCACCCCTCCACTTT.

This chain connects TRBV7-2 to TRBJ1-2; a possible D gene is TRBD1 (5 bases). V dropped 6 bases and J dropped 2 bases, with 13 bases sitting between them. This CDR3 contains 14 residues. Germline CDR1 and CDR2: SGHTA and FQGNSA. Written as DNA, the CDR3 is TGTGCCAGCAGACTTCGGGGGTTAAACTATGGCTACACCTTC. Translation: CASRLRGLNYGYTF.